This entry features one TCR beta chain sequence. The CDR3 runs to 14 residues. Germline loops: CDR1 GTSNPN, CDR2 SVGIG (reference sequence). V dropped 0 bases and J dropped 6 bases, with 11 bases sitting between them. This record belongs to a study of cytomegalovirus exposure and HLA in healthy donors. The PCR was carried out with 60 Vbeta primers and 13 Jbeta primers. Some clones are missing from TCRdb's copy, which holds only in-frame ones; the method was immunoSEQ multiplex PCR. Of about 180,000 clones listed, over 75% are singletons. The sample taken for sequencing was PBMCs. The V call is TRBV30, the J call TRBJ2-2, with TRBD2 as a possible D gene (5 bases). This sequence was found in a man aged 55 to 70 in good health and CMV-seronegative. The CDR3 DNA follows: TGTGCCTGGAGTGTAGGAGGAACGGCCGGGGAGCTGTTTTTT. Translation gives CAWSVGGTAGELFF. The full variable domain, with the rest looked up from reference TRBV30 and TRBJ2-2, is SQTIHQWPATLVQPVGSPLSLECTVEGTSNPNLYWYRQAAGRGLQLLFYSVGIGQISSEVPQNLSASRPQDRQFILSSKKLLLSDSGFYLCAWSVGGTAGELFFGEGSRLTVL.